The T cell receptor beta chain described here comes from a study of blood T cell repertoires in COVID-19. Study-wide context: Specimens from acute and convalescent COVID-19 originated in the United States, Italy and Spain. In each case, the material was cDNA or gDNA derived from T cells, B-cell-depleted T cells, or PBMCs.

The CDR3 has 13 amino acids. Looked up from germline, CDR1 is LGHDT and CDR2 is YNNKEL (reference sequence). The V end lost 6 bases, the J end lost 0 bases, and 7 bases lay between the germline ends. Original analysis: Amplification of reference gene primers provided the estimated nucleated cell counts. Repertoires were generated with immunoSEQ multiplex PCR, while TCRdb's copy carries only in-frame clones and drops some. D and trimming were read from the DNA, whereas the V and J calls and clone size are those reported in that table. The sample lists 130,000 to 150,000 clones, about four fifths occurring once.

This sequence originates from a human donor with acute or convalescent COVID-19. The donor label of this sample is uncertain. The sample comprised peripheral blood. V and J are TRBV3-1 (or the pseudogene TRBV3-2) and TRBJ2-3; D is undetermined. The CDR3 coding sequence is TGTGCCAGCAGGTGGGCTAGCACAGATACGCAGTATTTT. It is translated as CASRWASTDTQYF.